This TCR beta chain is drawn from a study of shared clonotypes between healthy human individuals. Study results and limitations: Sharing of clonotypes among donors was expected to vary with sequencing depth.

The deep-level immunoSEQ assay was used. Original handling: Filtering differed because ImmunoSEQ produced junction-only sequences that carried no quality scores. The protocol was immunoSEQ multiplex PCR, while the TCRdb copy is restricted to in-frame clones and leaves out a portion. V, J and clone size reflect that table, while D and trimming were determined from the DNA. This table has about 510,000 clones, 79% appearing once. Study donors comprised healthy, HIV-negative adults devoid of recent acute infection or vaccination. This CDR3 has 15 amino acids. Deletions cut 5 bases from V and 5 bases from J, with 18 bases between. The germline gives CDR1 MDHEN, CDR2 SYDVKM. As for this clone: As yet, its antigen is unknown.

The origin of this receptor is a woman in her thirties or forties in good health. Some clones in this sample may be carry-over from other donors' samples. The sample comprised PBMCs. This sequence joins TRBV28 and TRBJ1-1; no clear D gene. CDR3 sequence: CASSPPARVRTEAFF. CDR3 in DNA: TGTGCCAGCAGTCCCCCCGCCCGGGTTCGAACTGAAGCTTTCTTT. Looking up the rest from reference TRBV28 and TRBJ1-1 gives the full variable domain: DVKVTQSSRYLVKRTGEKVFLECVQDMDHENMFWYRQDPGLGLRLIYFSYDVKMKEKGDIPEGYSVSREKKERFSLILESASTNQTSMYLCASSPPARVRTEAFFGQGTRLTVV.